The 18 T cell receptor beta chains below all came from one sample that was sequenced in a study of Ad26.COV2.S vaccination and SARS-CoV-2 variants. Profiling relied on immunoSEQ multiplex PCR, and the TCRdb table lists in-frame clones only, not all of them. The sample has around 320,000 clones; about nine tenths are singletons. Sample treatment: 15 to 20 received Ad26.COV2.S at low or high dose, single or two shots; 5 received placebo; per-sample allocation not given. Samples came from day 63 after the first vaccine or placebo injection. This specimen consisted of peripheral blood, obtained in a trial of Ad26.COV2.S vaccine versus placebo. The receptors originated from a person aged 18-65 years who received the Ad26.COV2.S COVID-19 vaccine or a placebo.

The chain recombines TRBV19 with TRBJ1-5, with D unresolved. Germline V CDR1 and CDR2: LNHDA, SQIVND (reference sequence). The CDR3 sequence is 17 residues long. With 1 base removed from V and 6 bases from J, the gap between germline ends came to 19 bases. CDR3 DNA sequence: TGTGCCAGTAGTATAGGGGATTGGACGGCCCCGGGTCAGCCCCAGCATTTT. It translates to CASSIGDWTAPGQPQHF.

The genes are TRBV7-2 and TRBJ2-7; D not certain. Germline CDR1 reads SGHTA; CDR2 reads FQGNSA. Trimming took off 5 bases at V and 5 bases at J, with 10 bases between the two ends. This CDR3 comprises 12 residues. CDR3 sequence reads: CASSVDIHEQYF. CDR3 bases: TGTGCCAGCAGCGTAGACATCCACGAGCAGTACTTC. The full variable domain, in which reference TRBV7-2 and TRBJ2-7 provide the parts outside the CDR3, is GAGVSQSPSNKVTEKGKDVELRCDPISGHTALYWYRQSLGQGLEFLIYFQGNSAPDKSGLPSDRFSAERTGGSVSTLTIQRTQQEDSAVYLCASSVDIHEQYFGPGTRLTVT.

The rearrangement joins TRBV9 to TRBJ1-1; D is unclear. CDR3 length: 17 amino acids. Germline V gene data show CDR1 as SGDLS and CDR2 as YYNGEE. Trimming shortened V by 3 bases and J by 1 base, and 19 bases separated the two germline ends. The CDR3 bases are TGTGCCAGCAGCGCACTCGGGGTTCGGCCTGAGAACACTGAAGCTTTCTTT. Protein: CASSALGVRPENTEAFF. Looking up the rest from reference TRBV9 and TRBJ1-1 gives the full variable domain: DSGVTQTPKHLITATGQRVTLRCSPRSGDLSVYWYQQSLDQGLQFLIQYYNGEERAKGNILERFSAQQFPDLHSELNLSSLELGDSALYFCASSALGVRPENTEAFFGQGTRLTVV.

This clone turned up a few times. The chain has TRBV19 and TRBJ1-2; D unresolved. Trimming stripped 3 bases from V and 3 bases from J, with 11 bases between. CDR1 and CDR2 from the germline V gene are LNHDA and SQIVND (reference sequence). The CDR3 spans 14 residues. This chain's CDR3 is CASSMRQTYYGYTF. As DNA, the CDR3 is TGTGCCAGTAGTATGCGCCAGACCTACTATGGCTACACCTTC.

The chain is built from TRBV4-3 and TRBJ2-7; D gene uncertain. The CDR3 has 13 residues. Germline V gene sequence: CDR1 LGHNA, CDR2 YSLEER. V lost 0 bases to trimming and J lost 2 bases, with 5 bases between them. This chain's CDR3 is CASSQEWTYEQYF. DNA for the CDR3: TGCGCCAGCAGCCAAGAATGGACCTACGAGCAGTACTTC.

The chain couples TRBV7-9 to TRBJ2-3, with TRBD2 matching over 7 bases. With V trimmed by 5 bases and J by 2 bases, 7 bases remained unmatched. Germline V gives CDR1 SEHNR, CDR2 FQNEAQ (reference sequence). This CDR3 comprises 15 residues. This chain's CDR3 is CASSPGAGNTDTQYF. The CDR3 DNA follows: TGTGCCAGCAGCCCTGGAGCGGGGAACACAGATACGCAGTATTTT.

The rearrangement uses TRBV4-3 and TRBJ2-2, with 13 bases fitting TRBD2. The germline V gene encodes CDR1 LGHNA and CDR2 YSLEER. The CDR3 length is 17 residues. V gave up 1 base and J gave up 1 base; unmatched junction bases: 0. The CDR3 region has the DNA TGCGCCAGCAGCCAAGGACTAGCGGGGGGGAACACCGGGGAGCTGTTTTTT. This codes for CASSQGLAGGNTGELFF.

This CDR3 is CASRSLSGARDTQYF. DNA for the CDR3: TGTGCCAGCAGGAGCCTTAGCGGGGCAAGGGATACGCAGTATTTT. This rearrangement joins TRBV6-5 to TRBJ2-3; 8 nucleotides agree with TRBD2. Germline V gene lookup returns CDR1 MNHEY and CDR2 SVGAGI. This CDR3 is 15 amino acids long. The V gene end was trimmed by 6 bases and the J gene end by 6 bases; junction bases not matched to a gene: 11.

J is TRBJ1-4 and V is TRBV9; the D is unclear. CDR3 length: 15 amino acids. Trimming took off 3 bases at V and 0 bases at J, with 9 bases between the two ends. CDR1 is SGDLS and CDR2 is YYNGEE in the germline V gene. The CDR3 DNA is TGTGCCAGCAGCGCCTCAGTTGCAACTAATGAAAAACTGTTTTTT. It specifies CASSASVATNEKLFF.

The CDR3: CASSEWQNINYGYTF. In nucleotides, the CDR3 is TGTGCCAGCAGTGAATGGCAGAATATTAACTATGGCTACACCTTC. The chain is built from TRBV2 and TRBJ1-2; no firm D call. CDR3 length: 15 residues. V was cut by 2 bases and J by 1 base, with 11 bases left in between. The germline gives CDR1 SNHLY, CDR2 FYNNEI.

This clone is a singleton in its sample. This chain uses TRBV7-9 with TRBJ1-5, with a tentative D call TRBD1 (5 bases). This CDR3 is built from 16 residues. V lost 5 bases, J lost 0 bases, and 14 bases lay in between. Germline V lookup: CDR1 SEHNR, CDR2 FQNEAQ (reference sequence). DNA of the CDR3: TGTGCCAGCAGCCCCCTTAATACAGGTAGCAATCAGCCCCAGCATTTT. Amino acid sequence: CASSPLNTGSNQPQHF. The full variable domain, rest sourced from reference TRBV7-9 and TRBJ1-5, is DTGVSQNPRHKITKRGQNVTFRCDPISEHNRLYWYRQTLGQGPEFLTYFQNEAQLEKSRLLSDRFSAERPKGSFSTLEIQRTEQGDSAMYLCASSPLNTGSNQPQHFGDGTRLSIL.

The CDR3 DNA sequence: TGCGCCAGCAGCCAATACCAACCGATCCAGCGGTCGAGGACTGATGAGCAGTTCTTC. This gives the protein CASSQYQPIQRSRTDEQFF. The V call is TRBV4-1, the J call TRBJ2-1; D is possibly TRBD2 (5 bases). Germline V gene sequence: CDR1 MGHRA, CDR2 YSYEKL. This CDR3 contains 19 residues. The V and J ends lost 2 bases and 8 bases respectively, with 28 bases between them.

The V and J genes are TRBV7-9 and TRBJ1-3, with a tentative D call TRBD1 (5 bases). The CDR3 has 16 amino acids. The germline V gene has CDR1 SEHNR and CDR2 FQNEAQ (reference sequence). V was shortened by 6 bases and J by 0 bases, with 15 bases between the two germline ends. The CDR3 protein is CASSIWGLRSGNTIYF. The DNA for the CDR3 is TGTGCCAGCAGTATATGGGGACTTCGCTCTGGAAACACCATATATTTT. The variable domain in full, completed from reference TRBV7-9 and TRBJ1-3, reads DTGVSQNPRHKITKRGQNVTFRCDPISEHNRLYWYRQTLGQGPEFLTYFQNEAQLEKSRLLSDRFSAERPKGSFSTLEIQRTEQGDSAMYLCASSIWGLRSGNTIYFGEGSWLTVV.

The V gene is TRBV19, the J gene TRBJ2-3; no definite D call. Germline CDR1 is LNHDA and CDR2 is SQIVND (reference sequence). This CDR3 is built from 15 residues. Trimming shortened V by 3 bases and J by 1 base, and 11 bases separated the two germline ends. The CDR3 bases are TGTGCCAGTAGTATTGGGGTCAGACGCACAGATACGCAGTATTTT. It translates to CASSIGVRRTDTQYF.

This chain links TRBV5-4 with TRBJ1-2; tentatively, D is TRBD1 (5 bases). Germline loops: CDR1 SGHNT, CDR2 YYREEE (reference sequence). CDR3 length: 15 residues. The V end lost 4 bases, the J end lost 6 bases, and 19 bases lay between the germline ends. CDR3 bases: TGTGCCAGCAGCCTACCCGGGACGAATATCCATGGCTACACCTTC. It codes for CASSLPGTNIHGYTF.

The CDR3 coding sequence is TGTGCCAGCAGCCTGGGGGGCAGAGACCCCCTTGAGCAGTACTTC. Its protein is CASSLGGRDPLEQYF. The chain employs TRBV7-9 and TRBJ2-7; perhaps D is TRBD1 or TRBD2 (6 bases each). In germline, CDR1 is SEHNR, CDR2 FQNEAQ (reference sequence). CDR3 length: 15 amino acids. V lost 5 bases and J 7 bases, leaving 21 bases between the germline ends.

J is TRBJ1-2 and V is TRBV21-1. TRBV21-1 is given as a pseudogene. The CDR3 consists of 17 residues. The CDR3 sequence is CASSKVFGVVANYGYTF. CDR3 DNA sequence: TGTGCCAGCAGCAAGGTTTTCGGGGTTGTAGCTAACTATGGCTACACCTTC.

The chain employs TRBV7-9 and TRBJ1-1; 7 bases agree with TRBD1. V lost 5 bases to trimming and J lost 11 bases; unmatched junction nucleotides: 17. CDR3 length: 15 residues. Germline V gives CDR1 SEHNR, CDR2 FQNEAQ (reference sequence). CDR3 residues: CASSPGGSPTGRAFF. As DNA, the CDR3 is TGTGCCAGCAGCCCGGGGGGGTCTCCGACAGGGCGGGCTTTCTTT.